This T cell receptor (beta chain) was identified during a study of early stage breast cancer tumors. Study context: Average read coverage per sample was roughly 10-fold.

The assay was immunoSEQ multiplex PCR, and TCRdb's table has in-frame clones only and misses some. The sample holds 45,000 to 65,000 clones; around 80% are singletons and the top ten take just under 3.5%. Looked up from germline, CDR1 is GTSNPN and CDR2 is SVGIG (reference sequence). The germline V and J ends were trimmed by 4 bases and 7 bases, with 10 bases remaining between them. This CDR3 is 12 amino acids long. This clone was picked up a small number of times. The sequenced material came from blood. The chain uses TRBV30 and TRBJ2-2; D perhaps matches TRBD1 (5 bases). The source of this sequence is a person in their forties with breast cancer. CDR3 in DNA: TGTGCCTGGAAAGGGGTTAACGGGGAGCTGTTTTTT. The encoded protein is CAWKGVNGELFF.